Reported below is one T cell receptor (beta chain). As yet, its antigen is unknown. A roughly 220 ng quantity of DNA, some 30,000 T cell genomes, went into the sorted-subset replicate PCRs. Generated by immunoSEQ multiplex PCR, the TCRdb table keeps only in-frame clones and is missing some. This table holds approximately 2.3 million clones, more than 85% found once. The source of the sample is a study of shared clonotypes between healthy human individuals. Across the whole study: CD4 naive and memory got three plates each, CD8 naive two, CD8 memory one.

Regarding the study as a whole: The study found lower generation probabilities in non-shared clonotypes than in those shared by all four donors.

The TCR was taken from a man between 18 and 29 years old in good health. Some clones in this sample may be carry-over from other donors' samples. The sample was naive CD4+ T cells from PBMCs. Noted subset: CD45RA+ positively selected.

The CDR3 nucleotides read TGTGCCAGTAGAAACCCTCGCGAGGGGAACCAAGAGACCCAGTACTTC. Residues: CASRNPREGNQETQYF. The chain uses TRBV19 and TRBJ2-5, with D perhaps matching TRBD1 or TRBD2 (5 bases each). The germline V gene encodes CDR1 LNHDA and CDR2 SQIVND (reference sequence). V was pared by 6 bases and J by 0 bases, with 17 bases between. The CDR3 runs 16 residues.